This section outlines one T cell receptor beta chain sequence together with its context. The data were taken from a study of blood T cell repertoires in COVID-19. Study overall: COVID-19 samples collected from the United States, Italy and Spain covered acute and convalescent phases. The cDNA or gDNA used as material had been derived from T cells, B-cell-depleted T cells, or PBMCs.

In the authors' methods: From reference gene primer amplification, estimates of nucleated cell counts were derived. TCRdb's table, derived via immunoSEQ multiplex PCR, lists solely in-frame clones and lacks some. V and J calls and clone size are copied from that table; D and trimming were computed from the DNA. The sample records approximately 22,000 clones, 65% to 80% being singletons. V trimming: 6 bases; J trimming: 1 base; junction bases outside the gene matches: 7. Germline-derived CDR1 and CDR2 are ENHRY and SYGVKD. The CDR3 consists of 17 residues. The sample was peripheral blood. J is TRBJ2-5 and V is TRBV10-3, with 14 bases aligning to TRBD2. The sequence derives from a human donor in a cohort sampled during active or convalescent COVID-19. Here the CDR3 DNA reads TGTGCCATCAGACCGGGACTAGCGGGGGCGTCCCAAGAGACCCAGTACTTC. Translation: CAIRPGLAGASQETQYF.